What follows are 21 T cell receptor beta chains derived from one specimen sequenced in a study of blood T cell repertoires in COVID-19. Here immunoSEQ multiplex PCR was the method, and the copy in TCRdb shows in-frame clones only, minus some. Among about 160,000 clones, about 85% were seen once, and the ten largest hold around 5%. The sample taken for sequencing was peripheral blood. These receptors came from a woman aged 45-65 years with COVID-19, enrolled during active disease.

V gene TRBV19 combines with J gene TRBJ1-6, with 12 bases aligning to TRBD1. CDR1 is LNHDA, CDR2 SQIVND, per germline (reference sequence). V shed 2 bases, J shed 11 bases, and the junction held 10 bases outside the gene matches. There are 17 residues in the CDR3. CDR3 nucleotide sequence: TGTGCCAGTAGTATAATGCCCCCGGGACAGGGGGCTGCACCCCTCCACTTT. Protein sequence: CASSIMPPGQGAAPLHF.

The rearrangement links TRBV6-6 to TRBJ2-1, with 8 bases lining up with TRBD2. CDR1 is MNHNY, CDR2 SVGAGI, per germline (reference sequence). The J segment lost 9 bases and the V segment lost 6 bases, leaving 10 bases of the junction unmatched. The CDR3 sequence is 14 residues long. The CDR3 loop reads CASSHPGLESEQFF. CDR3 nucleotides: TGTGCCAGCAGCCACCCGGGACTAGAGTCTGAGCAGTTCTTC.

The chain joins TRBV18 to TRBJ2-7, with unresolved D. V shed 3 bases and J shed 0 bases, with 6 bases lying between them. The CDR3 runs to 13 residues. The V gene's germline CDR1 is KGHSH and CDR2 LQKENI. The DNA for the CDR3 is TGTGCCAGCTCACCCACACCCTCCTACGAGCAGTACTTC. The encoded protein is CASSPTPSYEQYF.

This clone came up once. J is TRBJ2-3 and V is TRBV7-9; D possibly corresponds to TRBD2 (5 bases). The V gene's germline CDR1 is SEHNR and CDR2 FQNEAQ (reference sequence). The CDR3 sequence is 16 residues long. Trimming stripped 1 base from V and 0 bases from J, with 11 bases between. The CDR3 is CASSLGLAASTDTQYF. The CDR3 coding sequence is TGTGCCAGCAGCTTAGGGCTAGCCGCTAGCACAGATACGCAGTATTTT.

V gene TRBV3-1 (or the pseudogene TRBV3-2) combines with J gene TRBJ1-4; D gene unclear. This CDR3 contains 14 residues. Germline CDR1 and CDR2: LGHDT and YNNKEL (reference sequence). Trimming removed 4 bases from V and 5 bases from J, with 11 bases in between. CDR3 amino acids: CASSRPGENEKLFF. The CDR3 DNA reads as TGTGCCAGCAGCCGGCCCGGGGAGAATGAAAAACTGTTTTTT.

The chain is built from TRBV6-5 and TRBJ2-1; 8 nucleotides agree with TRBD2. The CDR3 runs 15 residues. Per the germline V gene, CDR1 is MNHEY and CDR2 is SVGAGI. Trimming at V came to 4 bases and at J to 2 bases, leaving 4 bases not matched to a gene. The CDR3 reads CASSSGGAPYNEQFF. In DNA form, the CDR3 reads TGTGCCAGCAGTTCCGGGGGGGCCCCCTACAATGAGCAGTTCTTC.

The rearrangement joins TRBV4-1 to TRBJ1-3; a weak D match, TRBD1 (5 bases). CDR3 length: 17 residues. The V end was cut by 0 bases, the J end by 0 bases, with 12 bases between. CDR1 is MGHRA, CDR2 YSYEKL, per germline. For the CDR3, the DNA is TGCGCCAGCAGCCAAGACGGGCGGGGGGACTCTGGAAACACCATATATTTT. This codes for CASSQDGRGDSGNTIYF.

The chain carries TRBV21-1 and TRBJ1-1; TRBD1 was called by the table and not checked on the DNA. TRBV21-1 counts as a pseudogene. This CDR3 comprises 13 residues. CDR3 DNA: TGTGCCAGCATTCAACAGGGGTTGTCTGAAGCTTTCTTT. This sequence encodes CASIQQGLSEAFF.

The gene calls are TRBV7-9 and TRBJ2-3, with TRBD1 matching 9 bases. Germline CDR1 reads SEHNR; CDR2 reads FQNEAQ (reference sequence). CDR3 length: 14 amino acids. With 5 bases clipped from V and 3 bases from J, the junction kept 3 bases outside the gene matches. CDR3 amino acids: CASSLGQGTDTQYF. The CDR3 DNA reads TGTGCCAGCAGCCTCGGACAGGGGACAGATACGCAGTATTTT. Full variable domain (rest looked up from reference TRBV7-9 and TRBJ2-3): DTGVSQNPRHKITKRGQNVTFRCDPISEHNRLYWYRQTLGQGPEFLTYFQNEAQLEKSRLLSDRFSAERPKGSFSTLEIQRTEQGDSAMYLCASSLGQGTDTQYFGPGTRLTVL.

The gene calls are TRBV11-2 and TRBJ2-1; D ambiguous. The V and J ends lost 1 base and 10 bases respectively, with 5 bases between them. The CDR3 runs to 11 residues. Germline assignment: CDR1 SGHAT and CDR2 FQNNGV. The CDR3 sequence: CASSLGREQFF. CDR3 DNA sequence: TGTGCCAGCAGCTTAGGGCGGGAGCAGTTCTTC.

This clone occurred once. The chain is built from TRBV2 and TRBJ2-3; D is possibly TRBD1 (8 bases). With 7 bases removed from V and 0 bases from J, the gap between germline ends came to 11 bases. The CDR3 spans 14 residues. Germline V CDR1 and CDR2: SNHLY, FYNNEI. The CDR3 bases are TGTGCCAGCAAGCGGGACAGGAGCACAGATACGCAGTATTTT. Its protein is CASKRDRSTDTQYF.

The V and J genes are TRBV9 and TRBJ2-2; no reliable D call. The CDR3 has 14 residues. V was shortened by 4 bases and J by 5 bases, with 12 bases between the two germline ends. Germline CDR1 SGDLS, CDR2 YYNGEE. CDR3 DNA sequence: TGTGCCAGCAGCCCTACCCCGGAGACCGGGGAGCTGTTTTTT. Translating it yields CASSPTPETGELFF.

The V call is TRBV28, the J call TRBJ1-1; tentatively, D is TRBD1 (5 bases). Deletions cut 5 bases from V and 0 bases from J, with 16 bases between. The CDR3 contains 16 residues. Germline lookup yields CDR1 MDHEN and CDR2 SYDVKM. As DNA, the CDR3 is TGTGCCAGCAGTCCGTGGGGGGGAGGGGTGAACACTGAAGCTTTCTTT. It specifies CASSPWGGGVNTEAFF.

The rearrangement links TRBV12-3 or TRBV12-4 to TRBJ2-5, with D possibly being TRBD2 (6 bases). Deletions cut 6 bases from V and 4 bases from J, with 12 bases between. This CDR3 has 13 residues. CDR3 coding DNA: TGTGCCAGCAGCTCCGGGGGACTAGAGACCCAGTACTTC. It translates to CASSSGGLETQYF.

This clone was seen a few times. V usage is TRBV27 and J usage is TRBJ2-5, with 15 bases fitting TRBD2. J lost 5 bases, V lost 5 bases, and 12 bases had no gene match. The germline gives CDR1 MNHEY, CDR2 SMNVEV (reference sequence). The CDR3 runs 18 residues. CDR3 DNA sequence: TGTGCCAGCAGTCAACCCCGGACTAGCGGGGGGGCGGGGGAGACCCAGTACTTC. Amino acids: CASSQPRTSGGAGETQYF.

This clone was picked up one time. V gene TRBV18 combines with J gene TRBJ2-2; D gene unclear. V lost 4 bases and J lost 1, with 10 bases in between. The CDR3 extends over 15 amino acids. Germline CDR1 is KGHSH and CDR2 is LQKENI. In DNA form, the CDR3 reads TGTGCCAGCTCACGGGCATCTCAGAACACCGGGGAGCTGTTTTTT. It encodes CASSRASQNTGELFF.

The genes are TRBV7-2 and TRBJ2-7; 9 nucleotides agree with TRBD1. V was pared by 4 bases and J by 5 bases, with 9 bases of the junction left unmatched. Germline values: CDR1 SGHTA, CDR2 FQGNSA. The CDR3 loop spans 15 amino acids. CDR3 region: CASSYSSGTGNEQYF. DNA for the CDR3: TGTGCCAGCAGCTACTCCTCAGGGACAGGGAACGAGCAGTACTTC.

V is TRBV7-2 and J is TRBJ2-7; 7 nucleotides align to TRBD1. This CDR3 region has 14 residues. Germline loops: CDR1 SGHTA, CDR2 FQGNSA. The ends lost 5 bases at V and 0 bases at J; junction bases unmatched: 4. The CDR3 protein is CASSTRDSSYEQYF. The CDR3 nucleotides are TGTGCCAGCAGCACTCGGGACAGCTCCTACGAGCAGTACTTC.

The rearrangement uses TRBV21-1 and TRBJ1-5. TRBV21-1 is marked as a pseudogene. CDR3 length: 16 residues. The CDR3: CASSKAATGGNQPQHF. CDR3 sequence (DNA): TGTGCCAGCAGCAAAGCGGCAACGGGTGGCAATCAGCCCCAGCATTTT.

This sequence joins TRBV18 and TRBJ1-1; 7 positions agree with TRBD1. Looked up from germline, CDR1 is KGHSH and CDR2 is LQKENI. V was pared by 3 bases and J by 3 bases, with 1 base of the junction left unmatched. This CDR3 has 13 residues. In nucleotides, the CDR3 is TGTGCCAGCTCACCCACAGGGGACACTGAAGCTTTCTTT. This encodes CASSPTGDTEAFF.

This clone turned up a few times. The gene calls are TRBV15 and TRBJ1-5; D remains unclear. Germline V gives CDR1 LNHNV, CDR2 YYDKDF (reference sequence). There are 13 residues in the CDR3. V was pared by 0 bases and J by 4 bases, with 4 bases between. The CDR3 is CATSRDQNQPQHF. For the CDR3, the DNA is TGTGCCACCAGCAGAGACCAAAATCAGCCCCAGCATTTT. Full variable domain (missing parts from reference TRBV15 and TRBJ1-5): DAMVIQNPRYQVTQFGKPVTLSCSQTLNHNVMYWYQQKSSQAPKLLFHYYDKDFNNEADTPDNFQSRRPNTSFCFLDIRSPGLGDTAMYLCATSRDQNQPQHFGDGTRLSIL.